The present T cell receptor (beta chain) was sequenced within a study of immune evolution from preneoplasia to lung adenocarcinoma. Histologic diagnosis was independently verified by two lung pathologists. Macro-dissection enriched premalignant or tumor cells before nucleic acid extraction. Generated by immunoSEQ multiplex PCR, the TCRdb table keeps only in-frame clones and is missing some. The sample includes tens of thousands of clones, less than 80% of them seen just once. The study's findings and limits: Compared with EGFR-mutant or double wild-type lesions, KRAS-mutant nodules were more clonal.

This clone was detected only a few times. The antigen is undetermined. The sequence came from a person aged 55 to 75 with invasive lung adenocarcinoma. Some clones in this sample may be carry-over from other donors' samples. The sample comprised FFPE invasive lung adenocarcinoma tissue.

The CDR3 reads CASSQTGGGYEQYF. CDR3 bases: TGTGCCAGCAGCCAAACCGGGGGCGGCTACGAGCAGTACTTC. The chain has TRBV11-3 and TRBJ2-7; possibly TRBD1 or TRBD2 for D (6 bases each). CDR3 length: 14 amino acids. From germline, CDR1 is SGHNT and CDR2 YENEEA. The germline V and J ends were trimmed by 5 bases and 3 bases, with 14 bases remaining between them.